A single sample is the source of the 22 T cell receptor beta chains below, sequenced in a study of siplizumab effects on memory and regulatory T cells. These receptors are not linked to any known antigen. As described, mixed lymphocyte reaction cells underwent coculture at 37°C for a duration of less than 7 days. Profiling relied on immunoSEQ multiplex PCR, and the TCRdb table lists in-frame clones only, not all of them. The sample shows approximately 10,000 clones, more than 40% of them seen only once. Specimen: CFSE-low (dividing) CD8+ T cells sorted from an allogeneic mixed lymphocyte reaction. The receptors here all came from a human donor in good health; the cells came from an allogeneic mixed lymphocyte reaction. Some clones in this sample may be carry-over from other donors' samples.

This clone has a single count. This chain uses TRBV27 with TRBJ2-1; D may match TRBD1 or TRBD2 (5 bases each). CDR1 and CDR2 from the germline V gene are MNHEY and SMNVEV (reference sequence). V was trimmed by 5 bases and J by 8 bases, leaving 10 bases between them. The CDR3 contains 12 residues. The CDR3 sequence: CASSQRGHEQFF. Here the CDR3 DNA reads TGTGCCAGCAGTCAACGGGGCCATGAGCAGTTCTTC.

The chain combines TRBV7-9 with TRBJ1-5; possible D gene TRBD1, 5 bases. The ends were cut back, 3 bases at V and 4 bases at J, with 7 bases in the middle. The CDR3 length is 13 residues. Germline-derived CDR1 and CDR2 are SEHNR and FQNEAQ (reference sequence). CDR3 residues: CASSLGVNQPQHF. CDR3 sequence (DNA): TGTGCCAGCAGCTTGGGGGTAAATCAGCCCCAGCATTTT.

This clone has just a few counts. The CDR3 loop reads CASSGCGFLVGCEQYF. The DNA for the CDR3 is TGTGCCAGCAGCGGGTGCGGTTTTCTAGTCGGGTGCGAGCAGTACTTC. The chain is built from TRBV7-9 and TRBJ2-7, with D uncertain. This CDR3 has 16 amino acids. V was pared by 5 bases and J by 6 bases, with 23 bases between. CDR1 is SEHNR, CDR2 FQNEAQ, per germline (reference sequence).

This clone was detected only once. The chain has TRBV4-2 and TRBJ2-7, with a weak D call TRBD1 (6 bases). The germline gives CDR1 LGHNA, CDR2 YNFKEQ. The CDR3 sequence is 16 residues long. Trimming took 3 bases from V and 0 from J, leaving 15 bases between them. CDR3 amino acids: CASSQIGTRVSYEQYF. The CDR3 DNA reads as TGTGCCAGCAGCCAGATCGGGACACGAGTCTCCTACGAGCAGTACTTC.

The rearrangement uses TRBV7-6 and TRBJ1-1; maybe TRBD1 (5 bases). Looked up from germline, CDR1 is SGHVS and CDR2 is FNYEAQ. The ends were cut back, 0 bases at V and 2 bases at J, with 13 bases in the middle. The length of the CDR3 is 16 residues. The CDR3 here is CASSLAWGTANTEAFF. CDR3 sequence (DNA): TGTGCCAGCAGCTTAGCATGGGGGACCGCCAACACTGAAGCTTTCTTT.

This clone was seen more than once but under ten times. CDR3 nucleotides: TGTGCCAGCAGCGAGGGGGCGCGGGACATTCAGTACTTC. This gives the protein CASSEGARDIQYF. This chain links TRBV6-5 with TRBJ2-4, with 7 nucleotides matching TRBD1. Germline values: CDR1 MNHEY, CDR2 SVGAGI. The CDR3 loop spans 13 amino acids. V was clipped by 6 bases and J by 8 bases; unmatched bases: 7.

This clone was picked up a small number of times. V and J are TRBV7-8 and TRBJ2-5; weak D call: TRBD2 (6 bases). V was clipped by 2 bases and J by 0 bases, with 19 bases between them. CDR1 and CDR2 from the germline V gene are SGHVS and FQNEAQ. The CDR3 sequence is 18 residues long. The CDR3 loop reads CASSLIGVAGWYQETQYF. The CDR3 DNA sequence: TGTGCCAGCAGCTTAATAGGGGTGGCGGGGTGGTACCAAGAGACCCAGTACTTC.

This clone is categorized as medium-sized. This chain uses TRBV4-1 with TRBJ2-7; 9 bases are a match to TRBD2. The germline CDR1 and CDR2 sequences are MGHRA and YSYEKL. V shed 4 bases, J shed 3 bases, and the junction held 10 bases outside the gene matches. The CDR3 loop spans 16 amino acids. The CDR3, as DNA: TGCGCCAGCAGCCCAATAGCGGGGGCCATTTTCTACGAGCAGTACTTC. Its protein product is CASSPIAGAIFYEQYF.

V and J are TRBV21-1 and TRBJ2-7; the DNA was not used to check the table's D call, TRBD1. TRBV21-1 constitutes a pseudogene. CDR3 length: 17 residues. The CDR3 spells CASSPIPLWTGKYEQYF. DNA of the CDR3: TGTGCCAGCAGCCCCATCCCCCTCTGGACAGGGAAGTACGAGCAGTACTTC.

Concerning this clone itself: Mismatch with germline at one junction end may stem from a read error. The chain combines TRBV7-7 with TRBJ2-7; TRBD1 matches at 12 bases. Germline CDR1 is SSHAT and CDR2 is FNYEAQ (reference sequence). CDR3 size: 15 residues. CDR3 residues: CASSPGTGGMYEQYF. The CDR3 coding sequence is TGTGCTAGCAGCCCCGGGACAGGGGGCATGTACGAGCAGTACTTC.

As concerns this clone: One end of the junction fails to match germline, which may point to a read error. V is TRBV5-5 and J is TRBJ2-7, with D possibly being TRBD1 (6 bases). The CDR3 is made up of 13 amino acids. CDR1 and CDR2 from the germline V gene are SGHKS and YYEKEE (reference sequence). The CDR3 reads CASSQWTAYEQYF. In DNA, the CDR3 is TGCGCCAGCAGCCAATGGACAGCCTACGAGCAGTACTTC. Using reference TRBV5-5 and TRBJ2-7 for the parts outside the CDR3, the full variable domain is DAGVTQSPTHLIKTRGQQVTLRCSPISGHKSVSWYQQVLGQGPQFIFQYYEKEERGRGNFPDRFSARQFPNYSSELNVNALLLGDSALYLCASSQWTAYEQYFGPGTRLTVT.

The chain links TRBV19 to TRBJ1-2; 11 bases are shared with TRBD1. This CDR3 region has 14 residues. The ends lost 5 bases at V and 5 bases at J; junction bases unmatched: 4. CDR1 is LNHDA, CDR2 SQIVND, per germline (reference sequence). This chain's CDR3 is CASSYGTGGYGYTF. The DNA for the CDR3 is TGTGCCAGTAGTTACGGGACAGGGGGTTATGGCTACACCTTC.

The chain uses TRBV5-1 and TRBJ2-7; D gene unclear. The V end was cut by 2 bases, the J end by 3 bases, with 9 bases between. Germline loops: CDR1 SGHRS, CDR2 YFSETQ. The CDR3 has 13 amino acids. The CDR3, as DNA: TGCGCCAGCAGCTTTGGCCTCGGCTACGAGCAGTACTTC. Protein product: CASSFGLGYEQYF.

The J gene is TRBJ2-5, the V gene TRBV7-2; D ambiguous. The ends were cut back, 3 bases at V and 4 bases at J, with 21 bases in the middle. From germline, CDR1 is SGHTA and CDR2 FQGNSA. The length of the CDR3 is 17 residues. CDR3 loop: CASSFLGLGVLSETQYF. CDR3 DNA: TGTGCCAGCAGCTTCCTGGGCTTGGGCGTATTATCAGAGACCCAGTACTTC.

This clone is classed as medium-sized (0.01 to 0.1%). This chain uses TRBV7-9 with TRBJ1-4; D ambiguous. With 5 bases removed from V and 0 bases from J, the gap between germline ends came to 16 bases. Germline CDR1 reads SEHNR; CDR2 reads FQNEAQ (reference sequence). This CDR3 spans 17 amino acids. This chain's CDR3 is CASSRGSPVATNEKLFF. Written as DNA, the CDR3 is TGTGCCAGCAGCCGAGGGAGCCCGGTAGCAACTAATGAAAAACTGTTTTTT.

The rearrangement uses TRBV9 and TRBJ2-3; 11 bases are a match to TRBD1. CDR3 length: 13 residues. The germline gives CDR1 SGDLS, CDR2 YYNGEE. V shed 7 bases and J 3 bases; nucleotides not matched to a gene: 1. This CDR3 is CASRDRGTDTQYF. CDR3 nucleotides: TGTGCCAGCCGGGACAGGGGGACAGATACGCAGTATTTT. Drawing the rest from reference TRBV9 and TRBJ2-3, the complete variable domain is DSGVTQTPKHLITATGQRVTLRCSPRSGDLSVYWYQQSLDQGLQFLIQYYNGEERAKGNILERFSAQQFPDLHSELNLSSLELGDSALYFCASRDRGTDTQYFGPGTRLTVL.

In regard to this clone: Possible read error: a much larger clone is one base away. This chain uses TRBV29-1 with TRBJ1-1; TRBD1 matches 7 bases. The CDR3 has 13 amino acids. Germline assignment: CDR1 SQVTM and CDR2 ANQGSEA. Trimming at V came to 5 bases and at J to 1 base, leaving 4 bases not matched to a gene. The CDR3 reads CSVSNRGNTEAFF. The CDR3 DNA reads as TGCAGCGTTTCCAACAGGGGGAACACTGAAGCTTTCTTT.

This clone appeared a few times. The chain joins TRBV7-9 to TRBJ1-2; D call uncertain. CDR3 length: 15 amino acids. Germline CDR1 is SEHNR and CDR2 is FQNEAQ (reference sequence). Trimming took 6 bases from V and 3 from J, leaving 17 bases between them. CDR3 in amino acids: CASSLSGRGDYGYTF. The CDR3 nucleotides read TGTGCCAGCAGTCTTAGCGGTCGGGGTGACTATGGCTACACCTTC.

This clone was counted between two and nine times. The chain combines TRBV19 with TRBJ2-7; D may correspond to TRBD1 or TRBD2 (5 bases each). The CDR3 is 15 amino acids. In germline, CDR1 is LNHDA, CDR2 SQIVND (reference sequence). Trimming cost V 1 base and J 3 bases, with 13 bases left between them. CDR3 sequence: CASSIAGTDYYEQYF. In DNA form, the CDR3 reads TGTGCCAGTAGTATAGCTGGGACGGATTACTACGAGCAGTACTTC.

The chain employs TRBV15 and TRBJ2-5, with TRBD1 matching 9 bases. The tail of the sequence fits TRBJ2-7 better, so the J call may be wrong. The CDR3 loop spans 13 amino acids. Germline V CDR1 and CDR2: LNHNV, YYDKDF (reference sequence). The CDR3 region is CATSRDRGYEQYF. In DNA, the CDR3 is TGTGCCACCAGCAGGGACAGGGGCTACGAGCAGTACTTC.

V and J are TRBV6-1 and TRBJ1-2; possibly TRBD1 for D (6 bases). CDR1 and CDR2 from the germline V gene are MNHNS and SASEGT. This CDR3 has 16 residues. V shed 2 bases and J shed 2 bases, with 15 bases lying between them. As DNA, the CDR3 is TGTGCCAGCAGTGAAAGCAGGGGTTGGTGGAACTATGGCTACACCTTC. Translation: CASSESRGWWNYGYTF.

This sequence joins TRBV5-4 and TRBJ1-2; D possibly corresponds to TRBD1 (6 bases). CDR1 and CDR2 from the germline V gene are SGHNT and YYREEE (reference sequence). Trimming stripped 1 base from V and 4 bases from J, with 14 bases between. The CDR3 length is 15 residues. The CDR3 bases are TGTGCCAGCAGCTTGAGTGGGACACCCCTCTATGGCTACACCTTC. It is translated as CASSLSGTPLYGYTF.